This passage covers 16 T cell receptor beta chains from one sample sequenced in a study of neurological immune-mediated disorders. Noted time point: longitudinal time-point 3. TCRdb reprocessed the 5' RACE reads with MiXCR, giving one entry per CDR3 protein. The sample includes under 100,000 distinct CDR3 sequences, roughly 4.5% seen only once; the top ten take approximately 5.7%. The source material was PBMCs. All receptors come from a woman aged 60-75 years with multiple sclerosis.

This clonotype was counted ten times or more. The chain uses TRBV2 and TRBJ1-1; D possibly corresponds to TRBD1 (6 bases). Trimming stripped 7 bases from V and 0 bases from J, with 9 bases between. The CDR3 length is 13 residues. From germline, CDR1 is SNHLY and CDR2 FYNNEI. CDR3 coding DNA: TGTGCCAGCACGGACAGCTTGAACACTGAAGCTTTCTTT. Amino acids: CASTDSLNTEAFF.

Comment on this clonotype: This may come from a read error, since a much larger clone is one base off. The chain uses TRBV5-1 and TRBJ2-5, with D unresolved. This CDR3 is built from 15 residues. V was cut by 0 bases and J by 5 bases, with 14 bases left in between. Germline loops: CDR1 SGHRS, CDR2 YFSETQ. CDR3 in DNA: TGCGCCAGCAGCTTGGGTCACGGAGTGAGTGAGACCCAGTACTTC. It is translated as CASSLGHGVSETQYF. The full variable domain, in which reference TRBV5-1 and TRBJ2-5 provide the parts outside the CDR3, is KAGVTQTPRYLIKTRGQQVTLSCSPISGHRSVSWYQQTPGQGLQFLFEYFSETQRNKGNFPGRFSGRQFSNSRSEMNVSTLELGDSALYLCASSLGHGVSETQYFGPGTRLLVL.

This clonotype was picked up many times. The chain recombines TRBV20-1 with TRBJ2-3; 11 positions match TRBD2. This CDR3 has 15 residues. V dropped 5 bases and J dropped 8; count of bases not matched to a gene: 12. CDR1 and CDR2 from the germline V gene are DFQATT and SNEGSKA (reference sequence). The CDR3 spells CSALRLAGLRSTQYF. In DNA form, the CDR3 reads TGCAGTGCTCTACGACTAGCGGGGTTAAGGAGTACGCAGTATTTT.

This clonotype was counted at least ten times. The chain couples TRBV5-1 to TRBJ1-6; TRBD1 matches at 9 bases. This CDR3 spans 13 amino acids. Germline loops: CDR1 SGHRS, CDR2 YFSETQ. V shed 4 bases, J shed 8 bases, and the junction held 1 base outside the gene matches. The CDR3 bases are TGCGCCAGCAGCCGGGACAGGGATTCACCCCTCCACTTT. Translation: CASSRDRDSPLHF.

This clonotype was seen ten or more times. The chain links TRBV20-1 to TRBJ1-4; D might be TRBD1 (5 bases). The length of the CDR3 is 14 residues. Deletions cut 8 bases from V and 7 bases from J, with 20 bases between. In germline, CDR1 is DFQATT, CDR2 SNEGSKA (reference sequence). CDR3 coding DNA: TGCAGTTCCTACGTGGGACGGGGTGGTGAAAAACTGTTTTTT. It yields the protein CSSYVGRGGEKLFF.

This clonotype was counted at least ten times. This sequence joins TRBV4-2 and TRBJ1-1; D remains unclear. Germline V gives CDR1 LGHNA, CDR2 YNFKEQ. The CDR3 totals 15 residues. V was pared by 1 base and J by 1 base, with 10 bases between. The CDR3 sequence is CASSQVTAGNTEAFF. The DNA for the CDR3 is TGTGCCAGCAGCCAAGTTACCGCCGGGAACACTGAAGCTTTCTTT.

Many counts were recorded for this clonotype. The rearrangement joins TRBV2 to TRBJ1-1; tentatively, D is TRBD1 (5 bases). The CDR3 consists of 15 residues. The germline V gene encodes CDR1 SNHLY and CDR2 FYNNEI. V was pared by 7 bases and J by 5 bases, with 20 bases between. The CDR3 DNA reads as TGTGCCAGCACCGGCCCTCCCGTGGGGGGGACTGAAGCTTTCTTT. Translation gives CASTGPPVGGTEAFF.

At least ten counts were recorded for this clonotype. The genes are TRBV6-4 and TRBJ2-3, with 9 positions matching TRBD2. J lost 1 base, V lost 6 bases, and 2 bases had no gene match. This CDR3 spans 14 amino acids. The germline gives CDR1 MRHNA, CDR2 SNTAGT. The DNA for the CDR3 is TGTGCCAGCAGCGGCGGGGGGGGCACAGATACGCAGTATTTT. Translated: CASSGGGGTDTQYF.

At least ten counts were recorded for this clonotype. CDR3 sequence reads: CASSVGSHNEQFF. The CDR3, as DNA: TGTGCCAGCAGCGTAGGGAGCCACAATGAGCAGTTCTTC. V and J are TRBV9 and TRBJ2-1; D is unresolved. The CDR3 is 13 residues long. The V gene's germline CDR1 is SGDLS and CDR2 YYNGEE. V was trimmed by 0 bases and J by 5 bases, leaving 6 bases between them.

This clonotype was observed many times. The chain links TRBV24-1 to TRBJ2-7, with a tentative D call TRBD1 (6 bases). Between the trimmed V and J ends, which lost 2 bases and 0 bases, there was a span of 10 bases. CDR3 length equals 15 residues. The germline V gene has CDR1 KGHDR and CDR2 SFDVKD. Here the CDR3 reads CATSDSGTNSYEQYF. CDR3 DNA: TGTGCCACCAGTGATTCAGGGACAAACTCCTACGAGCAGTACTTC.

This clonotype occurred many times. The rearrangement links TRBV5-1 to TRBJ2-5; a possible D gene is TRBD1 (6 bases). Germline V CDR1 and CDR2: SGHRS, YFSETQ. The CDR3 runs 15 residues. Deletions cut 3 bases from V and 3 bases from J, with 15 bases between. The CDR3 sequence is CASSWTQGQEETQYF. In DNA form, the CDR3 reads TGCGCCAGCAGCTGGACACAGGGTCAGGAAGAGACCCAGTACTTC.

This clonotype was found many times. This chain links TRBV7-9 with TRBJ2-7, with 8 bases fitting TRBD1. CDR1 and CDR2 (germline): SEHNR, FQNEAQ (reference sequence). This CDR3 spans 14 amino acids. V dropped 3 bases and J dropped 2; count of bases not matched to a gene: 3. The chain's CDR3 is CASSFTGGTYEQYF. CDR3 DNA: TGTGCCAGCAGCTTCACAGGGGGTACCTACGAGCAGTACTTC.

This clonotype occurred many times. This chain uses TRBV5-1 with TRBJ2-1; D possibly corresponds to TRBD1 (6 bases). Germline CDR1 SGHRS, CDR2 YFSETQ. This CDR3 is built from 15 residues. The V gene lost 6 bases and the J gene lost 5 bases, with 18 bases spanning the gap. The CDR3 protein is CASITGPSLNNEQFF. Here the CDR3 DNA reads TGCGCCAGCATAACAGGGCCCTCGTTAAACAATGAGCAGTTCTTC.

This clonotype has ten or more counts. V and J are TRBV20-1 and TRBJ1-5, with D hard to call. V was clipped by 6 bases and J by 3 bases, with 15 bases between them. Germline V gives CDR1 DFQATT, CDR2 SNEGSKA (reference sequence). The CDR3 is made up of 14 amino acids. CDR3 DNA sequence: TGCAGTGCCACGGACGCTCAAAACAATCAGCCCCAGCATTTT. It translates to CSATDAQNNQPQHF.

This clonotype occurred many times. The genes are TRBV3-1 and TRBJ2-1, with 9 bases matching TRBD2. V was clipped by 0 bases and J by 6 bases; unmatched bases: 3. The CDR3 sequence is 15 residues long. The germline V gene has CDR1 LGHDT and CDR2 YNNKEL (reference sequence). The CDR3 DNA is TGTGCCAGCAGCCAAGATCAACTAGCGGGCAATGAGCAGTTCTTC. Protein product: CASSQDQLAGNEQFF.

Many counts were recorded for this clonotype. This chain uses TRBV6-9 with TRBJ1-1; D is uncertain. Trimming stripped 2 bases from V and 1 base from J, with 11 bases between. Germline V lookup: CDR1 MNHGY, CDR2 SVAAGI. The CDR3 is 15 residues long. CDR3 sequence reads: CASSYIGLGNTEAFF. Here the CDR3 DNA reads TGTGCCAGCAGTTATATAGGGCTAGGGAACACTGAAGCTTTCTTT.